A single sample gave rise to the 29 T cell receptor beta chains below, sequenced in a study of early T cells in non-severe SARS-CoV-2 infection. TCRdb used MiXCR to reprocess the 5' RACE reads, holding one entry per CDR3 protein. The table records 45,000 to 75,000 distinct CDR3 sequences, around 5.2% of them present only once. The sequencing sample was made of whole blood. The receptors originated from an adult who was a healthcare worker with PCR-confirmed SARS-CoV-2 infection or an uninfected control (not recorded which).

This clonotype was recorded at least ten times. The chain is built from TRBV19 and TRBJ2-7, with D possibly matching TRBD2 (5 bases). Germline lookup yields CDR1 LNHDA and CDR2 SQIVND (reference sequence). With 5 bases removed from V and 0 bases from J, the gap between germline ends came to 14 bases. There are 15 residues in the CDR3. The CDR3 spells CASSYSGTSSYEQYF. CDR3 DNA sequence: TGTGCCAGTAGTTATTCGGGAACGAGCTCCTACGAGCAGTACTTC.

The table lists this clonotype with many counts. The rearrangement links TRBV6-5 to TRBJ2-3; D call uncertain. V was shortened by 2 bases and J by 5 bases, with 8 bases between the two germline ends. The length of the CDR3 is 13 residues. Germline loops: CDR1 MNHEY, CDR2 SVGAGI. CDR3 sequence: CASSYLGGDTQYF. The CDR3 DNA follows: TGTGCCAGCAGTTACCTAGGTGGAGATACGCAGTATTTT.

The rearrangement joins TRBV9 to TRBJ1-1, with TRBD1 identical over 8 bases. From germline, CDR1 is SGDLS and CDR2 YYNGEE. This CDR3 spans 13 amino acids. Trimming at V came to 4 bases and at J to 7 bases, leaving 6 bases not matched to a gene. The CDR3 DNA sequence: TGTGCCAGCAGCCCCCGACAGGGGCGTGAAGCTTTCTTT. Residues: CASSPRQGREAFF.

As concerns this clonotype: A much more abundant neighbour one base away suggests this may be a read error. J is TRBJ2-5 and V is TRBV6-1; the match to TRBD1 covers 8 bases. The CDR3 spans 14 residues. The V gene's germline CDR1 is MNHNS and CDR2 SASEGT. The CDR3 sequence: CASMRDRTQETHYF. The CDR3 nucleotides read TGTGCCAGCATGAGGGACAGGACACAAGAGACCCATTACTTC.

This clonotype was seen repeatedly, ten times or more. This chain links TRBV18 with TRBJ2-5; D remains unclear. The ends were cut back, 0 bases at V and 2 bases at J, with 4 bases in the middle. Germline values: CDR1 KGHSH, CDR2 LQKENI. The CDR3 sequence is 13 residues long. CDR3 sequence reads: CASSPPGQETQYF. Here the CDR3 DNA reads TGTGCCAGCTCACCACCAGGGCAAGAGACCCAGTACTTC.

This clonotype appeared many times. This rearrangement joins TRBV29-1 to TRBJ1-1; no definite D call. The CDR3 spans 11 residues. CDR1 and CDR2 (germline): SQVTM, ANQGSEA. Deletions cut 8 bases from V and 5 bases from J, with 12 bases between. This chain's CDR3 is CSPERATEAFF. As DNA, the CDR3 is TGCAGCCCCGAGAGGGCTACTGAAGCTTTCTTT.

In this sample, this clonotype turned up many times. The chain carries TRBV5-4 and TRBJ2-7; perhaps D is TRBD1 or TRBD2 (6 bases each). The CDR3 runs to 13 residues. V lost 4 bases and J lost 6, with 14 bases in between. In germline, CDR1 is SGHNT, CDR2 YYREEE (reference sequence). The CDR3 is CASSQQGLSEQYF. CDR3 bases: TGTGCCAGCAGCCAACAGGGACTTTCCGAGCAGTACTTC.

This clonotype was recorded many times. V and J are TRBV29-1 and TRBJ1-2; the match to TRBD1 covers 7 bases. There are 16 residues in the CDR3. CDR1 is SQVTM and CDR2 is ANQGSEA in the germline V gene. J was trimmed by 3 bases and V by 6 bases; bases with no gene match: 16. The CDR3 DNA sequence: TGCAGCGTGGGGATGGAAGGGAGGGGGCTTCACTATGGCTACACCTTC. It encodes CSVGMEGRGLHYGYTF.

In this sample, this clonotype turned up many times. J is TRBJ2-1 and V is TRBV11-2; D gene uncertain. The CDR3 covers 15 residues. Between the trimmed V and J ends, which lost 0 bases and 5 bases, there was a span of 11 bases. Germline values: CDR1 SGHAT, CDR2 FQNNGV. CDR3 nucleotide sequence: TGTGCCAGCAGCTTAGATGTCGGTGGTCACAATGAGCAGTTCTTC. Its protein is CASSLDVGGHNEQFF.

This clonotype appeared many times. CDR3 DNA sequence: TGTGCCAGCAGCCAAGATGTCAGGGGTCGTAATTCACCCCTCCACTTT. Translating it yields CASSQDVRGRNSPLHF. This chain joins TRBV4-2 and TRBJ1-6; D might be TRBD1 (6 bases). CDR3 length: 16 amino acids. In germline, CDR1 is LGHNA, CDR2 YNFKEQ. The V end was cut by 0 bases, the J end by 6 bases, with 12 bases between.

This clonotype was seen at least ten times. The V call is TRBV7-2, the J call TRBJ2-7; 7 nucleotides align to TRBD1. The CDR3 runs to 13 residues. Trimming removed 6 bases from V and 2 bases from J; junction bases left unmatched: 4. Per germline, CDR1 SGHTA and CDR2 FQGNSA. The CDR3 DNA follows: TGTGCCAGCAGGGCCACAGGGGCCTACGAGCAGTACTTC. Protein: CASRATGAYEQYF.

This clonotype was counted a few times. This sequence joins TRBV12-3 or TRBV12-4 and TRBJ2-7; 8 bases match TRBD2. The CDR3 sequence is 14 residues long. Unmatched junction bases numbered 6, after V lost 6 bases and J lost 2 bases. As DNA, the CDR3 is TGTGCCAGCAGACCGGGACTAGGTGCCTACGAGCAGTACTTC. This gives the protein CASRPGLGAYEQYF.

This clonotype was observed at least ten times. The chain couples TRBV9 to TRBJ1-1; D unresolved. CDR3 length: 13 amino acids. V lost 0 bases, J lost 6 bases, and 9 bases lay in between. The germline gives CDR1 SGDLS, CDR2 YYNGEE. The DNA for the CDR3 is TGTGCCAGCAGCGTAGATCTGGGATCTGAAGCTTTCTTT. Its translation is CASSVDLGSEAFF.

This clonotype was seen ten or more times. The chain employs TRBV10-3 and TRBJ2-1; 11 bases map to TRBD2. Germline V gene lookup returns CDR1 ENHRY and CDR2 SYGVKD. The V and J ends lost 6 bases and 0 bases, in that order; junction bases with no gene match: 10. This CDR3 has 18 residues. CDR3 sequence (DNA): TGTGCCATCAGGCTAGCGGGAGGTCCGCGTAGCTCCTACAATGAGCAGTTCTTC. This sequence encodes CAIRLAGGPRSSYNEQFF.

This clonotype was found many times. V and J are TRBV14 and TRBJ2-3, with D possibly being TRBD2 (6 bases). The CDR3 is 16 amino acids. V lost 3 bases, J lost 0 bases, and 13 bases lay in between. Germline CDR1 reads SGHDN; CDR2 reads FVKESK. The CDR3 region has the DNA TGTGCCAGCAGCCACCTTTGGGGGACTAGCACAGATACGCAGTATTTT. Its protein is CASSHLWGTSTDTQYF.

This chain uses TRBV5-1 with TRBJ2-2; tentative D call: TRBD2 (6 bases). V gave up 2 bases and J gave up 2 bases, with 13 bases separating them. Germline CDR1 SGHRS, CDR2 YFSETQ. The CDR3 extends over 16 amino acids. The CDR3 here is CASSLRGTGNTGELFF. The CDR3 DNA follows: TGCGCCAGCAGCTTAAGAGGGACTGGCAACACCGGGGAGCTGTTTTTT.

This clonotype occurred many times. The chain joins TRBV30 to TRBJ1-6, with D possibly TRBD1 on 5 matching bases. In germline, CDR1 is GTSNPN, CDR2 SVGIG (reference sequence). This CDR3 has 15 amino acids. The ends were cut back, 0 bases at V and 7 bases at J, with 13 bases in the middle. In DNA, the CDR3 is TGTGCCTGGAGTGTAAGTGGGGCCAAGAATTCACCCCTCCACTTT. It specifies CAWSVSGAKNSPLHF.

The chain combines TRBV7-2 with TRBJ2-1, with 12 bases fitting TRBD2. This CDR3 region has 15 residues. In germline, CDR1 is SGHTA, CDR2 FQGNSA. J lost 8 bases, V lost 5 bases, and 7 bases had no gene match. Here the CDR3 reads CASSPGTSGHDEQFF. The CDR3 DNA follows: TGTGCCAGCAGCCCCGGGACTAGCGGGCACGATGAGCAGTTCTTC.

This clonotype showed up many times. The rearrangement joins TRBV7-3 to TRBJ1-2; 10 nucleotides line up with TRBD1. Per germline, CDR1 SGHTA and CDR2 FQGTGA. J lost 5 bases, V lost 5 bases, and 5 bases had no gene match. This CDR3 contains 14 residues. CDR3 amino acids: CASSATGGGYGYTF. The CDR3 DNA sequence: TGTGCCAGCAGCGCGACAGGGGGCGGGTATGGCTACACCTTC.

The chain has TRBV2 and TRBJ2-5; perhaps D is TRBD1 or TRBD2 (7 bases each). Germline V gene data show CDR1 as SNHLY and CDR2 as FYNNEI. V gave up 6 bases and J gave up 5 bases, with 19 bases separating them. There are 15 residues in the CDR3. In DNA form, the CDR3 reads TGTGCCAGCAGGTGGGGAGGGGGCTATTTTGAGACCCAGTACTTC. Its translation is CASRWGGGYFETQYF.

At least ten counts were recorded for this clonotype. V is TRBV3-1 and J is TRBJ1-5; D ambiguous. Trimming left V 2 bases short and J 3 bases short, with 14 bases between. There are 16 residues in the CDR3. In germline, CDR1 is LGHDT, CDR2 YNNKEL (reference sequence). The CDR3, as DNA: TGTGCCAGCAGCCAAAAGGAGACTGAAATCAATCAGCCCCAGCATTTT. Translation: CASSQKETEINQPQHF.

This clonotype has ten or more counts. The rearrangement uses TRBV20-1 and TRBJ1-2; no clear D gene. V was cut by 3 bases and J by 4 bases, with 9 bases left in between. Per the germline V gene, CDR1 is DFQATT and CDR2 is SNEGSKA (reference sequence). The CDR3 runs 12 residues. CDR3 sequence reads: CSARTTGYGYTF. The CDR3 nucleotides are TGCAGTGCTAGGACGACGGGCTATGGCTACACCTTC.

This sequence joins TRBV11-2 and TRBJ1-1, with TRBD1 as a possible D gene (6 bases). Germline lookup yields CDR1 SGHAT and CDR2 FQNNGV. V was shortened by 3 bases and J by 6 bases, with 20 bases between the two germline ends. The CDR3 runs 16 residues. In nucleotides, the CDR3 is TGTGCCAGCAGCTTGGGCAGGGGAGTAGGGATACCTGAAGCTTTCTTT. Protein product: CASSLGRGVGIPEAFF.

CDR3 bases: TGTGCCAGCGGATATGATTTTAACACTGAAGCTTTCTTT. Residues: CASGYDFNTEAFF. This chain uses TRBV6-2 or TRBV6-3 with TRBJ1-1; no clear D gene. Per the germline V gene, CDR1 is MNHEY and CDR2 is SVGEGT. The CDR3 contains 13 residues. The V end lost 8 bases, the J end lost 2 bases, and 12 bases lay between the germline ends.

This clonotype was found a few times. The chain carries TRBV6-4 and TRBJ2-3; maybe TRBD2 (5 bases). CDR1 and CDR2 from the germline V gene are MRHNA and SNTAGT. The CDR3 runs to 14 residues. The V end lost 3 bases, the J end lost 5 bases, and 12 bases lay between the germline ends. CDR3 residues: CASSENGLGDTQYF. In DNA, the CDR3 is TGTGCCAGCAGTGAAAATGGACTCGGAGATACGCAGTATTTT.

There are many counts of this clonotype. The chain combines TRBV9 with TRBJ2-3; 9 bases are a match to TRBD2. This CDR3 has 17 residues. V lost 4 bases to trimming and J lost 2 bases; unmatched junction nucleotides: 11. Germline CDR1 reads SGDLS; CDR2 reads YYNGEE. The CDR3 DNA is TGTGCCAGCAGCCACCCTCGGACTAGCGACCCCACAGATACGCAGTATTTT. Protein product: CASSHPRTSDPTDTQYF.

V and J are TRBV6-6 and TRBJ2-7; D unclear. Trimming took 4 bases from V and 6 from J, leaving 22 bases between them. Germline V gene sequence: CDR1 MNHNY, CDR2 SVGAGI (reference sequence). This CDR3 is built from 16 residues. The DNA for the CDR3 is TGTGCCAGCAGTTTGAACTATAGGGCTGTCACGGGCGAGCAGTACTTC. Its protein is CASSLNYRAVTGEQYF.

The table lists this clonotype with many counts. The chain's CDR3 is CSVEIGTGGIYGYTF. The CDR3 DNA is TGCAGCGTTGAAATCGGAACAGGGGGCATCTATGGCTACACCTTC. The J gene is TRBJ1-2, the V gene TRBV29-1, with 9 bases aligning to TRBD1. Looked up from germline, CDR1 is SQVTM and CDR2 is ANQGSEA. The V segment lost 2 bases and the J segment 4 bases; nucleotides outside the gene matches: 8. The length of the CDR3 is 15 residues.

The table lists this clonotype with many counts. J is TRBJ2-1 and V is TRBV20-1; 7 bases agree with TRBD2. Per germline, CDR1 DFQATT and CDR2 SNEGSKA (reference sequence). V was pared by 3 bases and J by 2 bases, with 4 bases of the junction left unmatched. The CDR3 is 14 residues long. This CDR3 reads CSASLAEAYNEQFF. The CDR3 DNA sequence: TGCAGTGCTAGTCTAGCGGAGGCCTACAATGAGCAGTTCTTC.